The 23 T cell receptor beta chains below were found in one sample sequenced in a study of OX40 agonist ivuxolimab in advanced cancers. The repertoire was sequenced with immunoSEQ multiplex PCR; TCRdb's copy has only in-frame clones and lacks some. The data show tens of thousands of clones, roughly nine tenths seen once. Here the sequenced sample was CD4+ or CD8+ T cells sorted from blood, taken in a trial of the OX40 agonist ivuxolimab. Source of these receptors: an adult with an advanced solid tumor such as melanoma, head and neck, liver or kidney cancer.

This chain joins TRBV7-6 and TRBJ2-1; tentatively, D is TRBD1 (6 bases). The CDR3 length is 16 residues. Trimming stripped 0 bases from V and 6 bases from J, with 15 bases between. CDR1 is SGHVS and CDR2 is FNYEAQ in the germline V gene. The CDR3 DNA reads as TGTGCCAGCAGCTTAGCGGGCTCTAAAGGGGGCAATGAGCAGTTCTTC. This encodes CASSLAGSKGGNEQFF.

The rearrangement links TRBV28 to TRBJ1-6, with a tentative D call TRBD1 (6 bases). The CDR3 is 15 amino acids. Trimming took off 5 bases at V and 7 bases at J, with 15 bases between the two ends. Germline lookup yields CDR1 MDHEN and CDR2 SYDVKM. CDR3 bases: TGTGCCAGCAGTCCTTCCAGGGGCCAAAATTCACCCCTCCACTTT. As protein: CASSPSRGQNSPLHF.

The rearrangement joins TRBV10-3 to TRBJ2-7; 9 bases align to TRBD2. V lost 4 bases to trimming and J lost 6 bases; unmatched junction nucleotides: 10. The CDR3 is made up of 15 amino acids. CDR1 is ENHRY, CDR2 SYGVKD, per germline. CDR3 amino acids: CAISVATSGRSEQYF. DNA of the CDR3: TGTGCCATCAGTGTCGCGACTAGCGGTCGTAGCGAGCAGTACTTC.

This chain joins TRBV27 and TRBJ2-5, with 7 bases matching TRBD2. CDR3 length: 16 residues. The J segment lost 5 bases and the V segment lost 1 base, leaving 10 bases of the junction unmatched. The germline CDR1 and CDR2 sequences are MNHEY and SMNVEV (reference sequence). CDR3 loop: CASSLFGAGAGETQYF. The CDR3 nucleotides read TGTGCCAGCAGTTTATTTGGTGCGGGAGCAGGGGAGACCCAGTACTTC.

The genes are TRBV7-2 and TRBJ2-1; D is undetermined. There are 12 residues in the CDR3. V was cut by 5 bases and J by 7 bases, with 9 bases left in between. Germline-derived CDR1 and CDR2 are SGHTA and FQGNSA. CDR3 DNA sequence: TGTGCCAGCAGCCGGTACAGAAATGAGCAGTTCTTC. It translates to CASSRYRNEQFF. Full variable domain (outside the CDR3, taken from reference TRBV7-2 and TRBJ2-1): GAGVSQSPSNKVTEKGKDVELRCDPISGHTALYWYRQSLGQGLEFLIYFQGNSAPDKSGLPSDRFSAERTGGSVSTLTIQRTQQEDSAVYLCASSRYRNEQFFGPGTRLTVL.

The chain combines TRBV7-2 with TRBJ1-2, with a possible D match to TRBD1 (6 bases). CDR3 length: 14 amino acids. V gave up 5 bases and J gave up 0 bases, with 10 bases separating them. Germline V gene sequence: CDR1 SGHTA, CDR2 FQGNSA. The CDR3 sequence: CASSHRQANYGYTF. The CDR3 nucleotides are TGTGCCAGCAGCCATCGACAGGCTAACTATGGCTACACCTTC.

J is TRBJ2-2 and V is TRBV7-2; 13 nucleotides agree with TRBD2. This CDR3 has 16 amino acids. Germline values: CDR1 SGHTA, CDR2 FQGNSA. J was trimmed by 7 bases and V by 5 bases; bases with no gene match: 7. CDR3 protein: CASSDGLAGDIGELFF. The CDR3 DNA is TGTGCCAGCAGCGACGGACTAGCGGGAGATATCGGGGAGCTGTTTTTT.

The chain joins TRBV5-1 to TRBJ2-1; 8 positions agree with TRBD2. This CDR3 has 14 residues. From germline, CDR1 is SGHRS and CDR2 YFSETQ. V shed 4 bases and J 7 bases; nucleotides not matched to a gene: 7. The CDR3 DNA is TGCGCCAGCAGCGGGGCGGGAGGACGGAATGAGCAGTTCTTC. Translating gives CASSGAGGRNEQFF.

The chain combines TRBV18 with TRBJ1-5; D not certain. Germline V CDR1 and CDR2: KGHSH, LQKENI. Trimming removed 3 bases at V and 0 bases at J, with 9 bases between. The CDR3 sequence is 15 residues long. The CDR3 reads CASSPGSPSNQPQHF. The CDR3 DNA follows: TGTGCCAGCTCACCGGGCAGTCCTAGCAATCAGCCCCAGCATTTT.

The rearrangement links TRBV4-1 to TRBJ1-5; possibly TRBD1 for D (6 bases). Germline V CDR1 and CDR2: MGHRA, YSYEKL. V lost 2 bases and J 3 bases, leaving 20 bases between the germline ends. The CDR3 contains 18 residues. The CDR3 region has the DNA TGCGCCAGCAGCCAATTCGCCAGGGGACCGTCATACAATCAGCCCCAGCATTTT. Protein sequence: CASSQFARGPSYNQPQHF.

This chain uses TRBV5-1 with TRBJ2-7; a possible D gene is TRBD1 (6 bases). Deletions cut 4 bases from V and 1 base from J, with 9 bases between. This CDR3 is built from 13 residues. The germline V gene has CDR1 SGHRS and CDR2 YFSETQ. CDR3 region: CASSGQKSYEQYF. The DNA for the CDR3 is TGCGCCAGCAGCGGACAGAAGTCCTACGAGCAGTACTTC.

The chain carries TRBV10-1 and TRBJ2-3; possible D gene TRBD1, 5 bases. The germline V gene has CDR1 WNHNN and CDR2 SYGVQD (reference sequence). This CDR3 comprises 14 residues. Trimming pared 3 bases from V and 3 bases from J, leaving 10 bases between. CDR3 loop: CASSDPGRTDTQYF. The CDR3, as DNA: TGCGCCAGCAGTGACCCAGGGCGTACAGATACGCAGTATTTT.

The chain joins TRBV5-6 to TRBJ1-2, with a tentative D call TRBD1 (6 bases). V lost 4 bases and J 0 bases, leaving 19 bases between the germline ends. The CDR3 length is 17 residues. Germline CDR1 and CDR2: SGHDT and YYEEEE. The CDR3 loop is CASSETWTVNTNYGYTF. The DNA for the CDR3 is TGTGCCAGCAGCGAAACCTGGACAGTAAATACTAACTATGGCTACACCTTC.

The chain couples TRBV7-9 to TRBJ1-1; maybe TRBD1 (6 bases). CDR1 and CDR2 (germline): SEHNR, FQNEAQ (reference sequence). The V and J ends lost 4 bases and 0 bases respectively, with 9 bases between them. The CDR3 has 14 amino acids. DNA of the CDR3: TGTGCCAGCAGCTCCGGACAGATGAACACTGAAGCTTTCTTT. Translated: CASSSGQMNTEAFF.

V gene TRBV14 combines with J gene TRBJ2-7; D is uncertain. Germline assignment: CDR1 SGHDN and CDR2 FVKESK. This CDR3 comprises 12 residues. Trimming cost V 1 base and J 7 bases, with 8 bases left between them. The CDR3 is CASSQGVPEQYF. The DNA of the CDR3 is TGTGCCAGCAGCCAAGGAGTTCCAGAGCAGTACTTC.

The V call is TRBV7-2, the J call TRBJ1-5, with D tentatively TRBD1 (6 bases). Trimming cost V 5 bases and J 6 bases, with 17 bases left between them. Germline V CDR1 and CDR2: SGHTA, FQGNSA. CDR3 length: 15 residues. For the CDR3, the DNA is TGTGCCAGCAGCAGGGGGGGGGCGCGAGTTCAGCCCCAGCATTTT. Translating it yields CASSRGGARVQPQHF.

This sequence joins TRBV5-1 and TRBJ2-3; 14 nucleotides agree with TRBD2. The CDR3 is made up of 17 amino acids. V dropped 4 bases and J dropped 6; count of bases not matched to a gene: 10. Germline V gene sequence: CDR1 SGHRS, CDR2 YFSETQ. DNA of the CDR3: TGCGCCAGCAGCCTGGGGGGACTAGCGGGAGTAGGTGATACGCAGTATTTT. Translation: CASSLGGLAGVGDTQYF.

This chain links TRBV30 with TRBJ2-3; D remains ambiguous. V was clipped by 4 bases and J by 7 bases, with 15 bases between them. The CDR3 loop spans 13 amino acids. The germline V gene has CDR1 GTSNPN and CDR2 SVGIG (reference sequence). The CDR3 is CAWTPSGVYTQYF. The CDR3 DNA reads as TGTGCCTGGACCCCTTCTGGCGTGTATACGCAGTATTTT. The entire variable domain, with the rest obtained from reference TRBV30 and TRBJ2-3, is as follows: SQTIHQWPATLVQPVGSPLSLECTVEGTSNPNLYWYRQAAGRGLQLLFYSVGIGQISSEVPQNLSASRPQDRQFILSSKKLLLSDSGFYLCAWTPSGVYTQYFGPGTRLTVL.

This rearrangement joins TRBV29-1 to TRBJ2-7; TRBD2 matches 7 bases. With 7 bases clipped from V and 0 bases from J, the junction kept 9 bases outside the gene matches. CDR3 length equals 14 residues. From germline, CDR1 is SQVTM and CDR2 ANQGSEA. In DNA, the CDR3 is TGCAGCGCCCACGGGGGAGGGAGCTCCTACGAGCAGTACTTC. It translates to CSAHGGGSSYEQYF.

The chain links TRBV6-5 to TRBJ2-7, with unresolved D. Germline V lookup: CDR1 MNHEY, CDR2 SVGAGI. The CDR3 is 15 amino acids. Trimming stripped 2 bases from V and 6 bases from J, with 17 bases between. The CDR3 region has the DNA TGTGCCAGCAGTTACAAGATGGGTATCCTTGCCGAGCAGTACTTC. Translating it yields CASSYKMGILAEQYF.

V is TRBV19 and J is TRBJ2-3, with 10 bases matching TRBD2. Per germline, CDR1 LNHDA and CDR2 SQIVND (reference sequence). J was trimmed by 6 bases and V by 1 base; bases with no gene match: 13. The CDR3 is 18 residues long. The CDR3: CASSIGGASGRVADTQYF. The CDR3 DNA reads TGTGCCAGTAGTATAGGGGGGGCTAGCGGGAGAGTCGCGGATACGCAGTATTTT. The entire variable domain, with the rest obtained from reference TRBV19 and TRBJ2-3, is as follows: DGGITQSPKYLFRKEGQNVTLSCEQNLNHDAMYWYRQDPGQGLRLIYYSQIVNDFQKGDIAEGYSVSREKKESFPLTVTSAQKNPTAFYLCASSIGGASGRVADTQYFGPGTRLTVL.

The chain couples TRBV14 to TRBJ2-7, with 14 bases fitting TRBD2. The CDR3 is 15 amino acids. CDR1 is SGHDN and CDR2 is FVKESK in the germline V gene. The J segment lost 7 bases and the V segment lost 4 bases, leaving 6 bases of the junction unmatched. The CDR3 reads CASSPGLAGVREQYF. The CDR3 nucleotides are TGTGCCAGCAGCCCGGGACTAGCGGGGGTGCGGGAGCAGTACTTC.

The chain recombines TRBV10-3 with TRBJ2-7, with 7 bases matching TRBD1. After removal of 10 bases from V and 0 bases from J, the junction contained 9 bases not matched to a gene. Looked up from germline, CDR1 is ENHRY and CDR2 is SYGVKD. This CDR3 is built from 14 residues. The CDR3 protein is CATTETGASYEQYF. In DNA, the CDR3 is TGTGCCACCACAGAAACAGGGGCCTCCTACGAGCAGTACTTC.